A selection of T cell receptor beta chains follows, all from one sample in a study of T cells in Graves' hyperthyroidism and ophthalmopathy. From the multiplex PCR reads, TCRdb called clonotypes with MiXCR, one entry per CDR3 protein. The sample includes 250,000 to 300,000 distinct CDR3 sequences, approximately 15% seen only once; the top ten take roughly 15%. Sequencing was carried out using blood. These receptors all stem from a woman in her forties with Graves' hyperthyroidism that later progressed to Graves' ophthalmopathy. Each CDR3 is given with its conserved first and last residue. The D gene is left open where the match is weak. The size of a clone is reported for some rows only, either as once, few or many, or as a class for expanded clones.

>many|TRBV28|TRBJ2-7|-
TGTGCCAGCAGTTTTAGCTTAGCCCCCTACGAGCAGTACTTC
CASSFSLAPYEQYF
>many|TRBV27|TRBJ2-1|-
TGTGCCAGCAGGGGTCTCCACCCCTATAGCTCCTACAATGAGCAGTTCTTC
CASRGLHPYSSYNEQFF
>many|TRBV11-2|TRBJ2-5|-
TGTGCCAGCAGCTCTCAAAGCGAGACCCAGTACTTC
CASSSQSETQYF
>many|TRBV3-1|TRBJ1-3|-
TGTGCCAGCAGCCACCTAACCGGACGGAAATCTGGAAACACCATATATTTT
CASSHLTGRKSGNTIYF
>many|TRBV15|TRBJ2-1|TRBD2
TGTGCCACCAGCAGAGAATTGGCTAGCGGGAGGAACAATGAGCAGTTCTTC
CATSRELASGRNNEQFF
>-|TRBV4-1|TRBJ2-6|TRBD1
TGCGCCAGCAGCCAGAGACAGGGGGCGCAGGGGGCCAACGTCCTGACTTTC
CASSQRQGAQGANVLTF
>many|TRBV11-3|TRBJ2-2|-
TGTGCCAGCAGCCCGACCGGCGCGAACACCGGGGAGCTGTTTTTT
CASSPTGANTGELFF
>-|TRBV18|TRBJ2-7|-
TGTGCCAGCTCAGCTCAGAGCTCCTACGAGCAGTACTTC
CASSAQSSYEQYF
>many|TRBV7-3|TRBJ2-3|-
TGTGCCAGCAGCAAACAGGGAGGTCTAAGCACAGATACGCAGTATTTT
CASSKQGGLSTDTQYF
>-|TRBV5-6|TRBJ1-1|-
TGTGCCAGCAGCTCAATTATAGGGACCTTGAACACTGAAGCTTTCTTT
CASSSIIGTLNTEAFF
>-|TRBV7-8|TRBJ2-1|TRBD2
TGTGCCAGCAGTCCTGTGGGACTAGTCGGGGATGAGCAGTTCTTC
CASSPVGLVGDEQFF
>many|TRBV7-2|TRBJ2-1|-
TGTGCCAGCAGCTTAGACGCGAGCTCCTACAATGAGCAGTTCTTC
CASSLDASSYNEQFF
>-|TRBV9|TRBJ2-1|TRBD2
TGTGCCAGCAGCGTAGGGGTTAGCGGGACTCATGAGCAGTTCTTC
CASSVGVSGTHEQFF
>many|TRBV12-3/TRBV12-4|TRBJ1-2|-
TGTGCCACCCGGGGGGTTCAAGGCTACACCTTC
CATRGVQGYTF
>many|TRBV27|TRBJ1-5|TRBD1
TGTGCCAGCAGCCCTCAGAGAGGGGACAGGGTGGATCAGCCCCAGCATTTT
CASSPQRGDRVDQPQHF
>many|TRBV28|TRBJ2-1|TRBD2
TGTGCCAGCAGTTTAACTCTAGCGGGAGGGCGAAATGAGCAGTTCTTC
CASSLTLAGGRNEQFF
>many|TRBV7-3|TRBJ2-1|TRBD1
TGTGCCAGCAGCCTCCGAACAGGGGTTAACTACAATGAGCAGTTCTTC
CASSLRTGVNYNEQFF
>-|TRBV3-1|TRBJ2-5|TRBD2
TGTGCCAGCAGCTTACTAGCGGTTCAAGAGACCCAGTACTTC
CASSLLAVQETQYF
>few|TRBV12-3/TRBV12-4|TRBJ2-5|TRBD2
TGTGCCAGCAGGTTTAGCGGGAGGGTAGAGACCCAGTACTTC
CASRFSGRVETQYF
>-|TRBV20-1|TRBJ2-1|TRBD2
TGCAGTGCTAGAGTTACTAGCGGGTACAATGAGCAGTTCTTC
CSARVTSGYNEQFF
>few|TRBV20-1|TRBJ2-5|-
TGCAGTGCTAGGCCGGGAGCCCAAGAGACCCAGTACTTC
CSARPGAQETQYF
>many|TRBV7-9|TRBJ2-1|TRBD2
TGTGCCAGCCGCCCGGGAGGTAGCTCCTACAATGAGCAGTTCTTC
CASRPGGSSYNEQFF
>few|TRBV24-1|TRBJ2-3|-
TGTGCCACCAGTGATTTGTTGAGAGATACGCAGTATTTT
CATSDLLRDTQYF
>few|TRBV19|TRBJ2-1|TRBD2
TGTGCCAGTAGTACCCTCGCGGGAGGGCCAAATGAGCAGTTCTTC
CASSTLAGGPNEQFF
>-|TRBV30|TRBJ2-5|TRBD1
TGTGCCTGGAGTAGGACAGGGGAAGAAGAGACCCAGTACTTC
CAWSRTGEEETQYF
>many|TRBV12-3/TRBV12-4|TRBJ1-5|-
TGTGCCAGCAGTTTAGTACAGACGAATCAGCCCCAGCATTTT
CASSLVQTNQPQHF
>many|TRBV29-1|TRBJ1-2|-
TGCAGCGTTGAATTGTTTAAAGGGAGTTATGGCTACACCTTC
CSVELFKGSYGYTF
>many|TRBV19|TRBJ2-1|-
TGTGCCAGTAGTCGTTTCAGCTCCTACAATGAGCAGTTCTTC
CASSRFSSYNEQFF
>few|TRBV2|TRBJ2-2|TRBD2
TGTGCCAGCAGTGGGGACTATGGATACACCGGGGAGCTGTTTTTT
CASSGDYGYTGELFF
>few|TRBV6-5|TRBJ2-1|TRBD1
TGTGCCAGCAGTTATATGGCAGGGGGCCCCTACAATGAGCAGTTCTTC
CASSYMAGGPYNEQFF
>many|TRBV11-3|TRBJ2-1|-
TGTGCCAGCAGCGGCTTTAAGGATGCCCGCTACAATGAGCAGTTCTTC
CASSGFKDARYNEQFF
>-|TRBV4-2|TRBJ1-3|-
TGTGCCAGCAGCCAAGATGGGGGAGGTTACTCTGGAAACACCATATATTTT
CASSQDGGGYSGNTIYF
>-|TRBV2|TRBJ1-3|-
TGTGCCAGCAGCGCAGGGGAGGTGGGAAACACCATATATTTT
CASSAGEVGNTIYF
>-|TRBV20-1|TRBJ1-1|TRBD1
TGCAGTGCTAGAGATGGGGACAGCCACACTGAAGCTTTCTTT
CSARDGDSHTEAFF
>many|TRBV7-9|TRBJ2-5|TRBD2
TGTGCCAGCAGCTTTGGACTAGCGGGACGGGAGACCCAGTACTTC
CASSFGLAGRETQYF
>once|TRBV4-1|TRBJ2-3|-
TGCGCCAGCAGCCCGATACAGGGGAGGGGCACAGATACGCAGTATTTT
CASSPIQGRGTDTQYF
>-|TRBV12-3/TRBV12-4|TRBJ2-1|-
TGTGCCAGCAGTTTCGTGGACTCATCCTGGGCGTTCTTC
CASSFVDSSWAFF
>many|TRBV28|TRBJ2-5|TRBD2
TGTGCCAGCAGTCTTGGACTAGCGGGAGTAAGAGAGACCCAGTACTTC
CASSLGLAGVRETQYF
>many|TRBV27|TRBJ2-7|-
TGTGCCAGCAGTATCACAGGGTTTCCGTACTACGAGCAGTACTTC
CASSITGFPYYEQYF
>many|TRBV19|TRBJ1-3|-
TGTGCCAGTAGTATAGACGGGGGATTCGGAAACACCATATATTTT
CASSIDGGFGNTIYF
>-|TRBV18|TRBJ2-7|TRBD2
TGTGCCAGCTCACCCGGAAGCGGGAGGGCCCACGAGCAGTACTTC
CASSPGSGRAHEQYF